This T cell receptor (beta chain) was captured in a study of cytomegalovirus exposure and HLA in healthy donors. Vbeta (60) and Jbeta (13) primers were used in the PCR. TCRdb keeps only in-frame clones here, not all; method: immunoSEQ multiplex PCR. The table for this sample gives roughly 78,000 clones. CDR1 and CDR2 from the germline V gene are KGHSH and LQKENI. The CDR3 covers 16 residues. Trimming took off 2 bases at V and 2 bases at J, with 15 bases between the two ends. The source of this sequence is a boy between 10 and 17 years old in good health and CMV-seronegative. The sample consisted of PBMCs. V gene TRBV18 combines with J gene TRBJ2-5; possible D gene TRBD2, 5 bases. The CDR3 reads CASSPTAGNLQETQYF. CDR3 DNA sequence: TGTGCCAGCTCACCAACAGCCGGGAACTTGCAAGAGACCCAGTACTTC.